One T cell receptor (beta chain) is described in this entry. These data are taken from a study of CD8+CD57+ T cells in acquired aplastic anemia. Study-level background: About 10 million reads were obtained on average for healthy donor CD4+ cells.

It was genomic DNA that served as the template for profiling TCR beta VDJ and CDR3. A single record per CDR3 protein comes from TCRdb applying MiXCR to the reads. The table has 150,000 to 200,000 distinct CDR3 sequences, roughly 63% seen once. The germline CDR1 and CDR2 sequences are DFQATT and SNEGSKA (reference sequence). This CDR3 comprises 13 residues. The germline V and J ends were trimmed by 5 bases and 0 bases, with 7 bases remaining between them. The rearrangement joins TRBV20-1 to TRBJ1-4; a possible D gene is TRBD1 (5 bases). The sequence derives from a human donor in good health. The sample consisted of sorted CD4+, CD8+, or CD8+CD57+ T cells (not recorded which) from PBMCs. This chain's CDR3 is CSAGGATNEKLFF. Written as DNA, the CDR3 is TGCAGTGCTGGAGGGGCAACTAATGAAAAACTGTTTTTT.